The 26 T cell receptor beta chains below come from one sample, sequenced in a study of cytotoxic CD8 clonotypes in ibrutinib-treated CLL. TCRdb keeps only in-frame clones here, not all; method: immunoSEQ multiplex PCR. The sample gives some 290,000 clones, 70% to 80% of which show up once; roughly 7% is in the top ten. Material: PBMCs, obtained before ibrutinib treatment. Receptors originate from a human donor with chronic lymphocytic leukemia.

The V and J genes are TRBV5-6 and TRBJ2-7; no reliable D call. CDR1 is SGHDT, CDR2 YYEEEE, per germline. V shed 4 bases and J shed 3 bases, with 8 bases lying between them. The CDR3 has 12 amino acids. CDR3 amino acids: CASSRDGYEQYF. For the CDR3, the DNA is TGTGCCAGCAGCCGAGACGGCTACGAGCAGTACTTC.

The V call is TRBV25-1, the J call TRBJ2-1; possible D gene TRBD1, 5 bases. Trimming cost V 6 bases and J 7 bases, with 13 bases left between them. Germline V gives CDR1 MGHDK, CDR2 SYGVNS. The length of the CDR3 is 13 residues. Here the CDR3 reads CASSAYRGNEQFF. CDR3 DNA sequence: TGTGCCAGCAGCGCCTATAGGGGTAATGAGCAGTTCTTC.

CDR3 amino acids: CAISHTYNEQFF. DNA of the CDR3: TGTGCCATCAGTCATACCTACAATGAGCAGTTCTTC. The V and J genes are TRBV10-3 and TRBJ2-1; D not resolved. The germline V gene encodes CDR1 ENHRY and CDR2 SYGVKD. This CDR3 contains 12 residues. The V end lost 5 bases, the J end lost 2 bases, and 4 bases lay between the germline ends.

In DNA, the CDR3 is TGTGCCAGCTCAACTACTAGCGGGAGTTCGAATGAGCAGTTCTTC. It translates to CASSTTSGSSNEQFF. V usage is TRBV18 and J usage is TRBJ2-1, with 11 bases lining up with TRBD2. Germline loops: CDR1 KGHSH, CDR2 LQKENI. CDR3 length equals 15 residues. V dropped 5 bases and J dropped 7; count of bases not matched to a gene: 7. Complete variable domain (other parts from reference TRBV18 and TRBJ2-1): NAGVMQNPRHLVRRRGQEARLRCSPMKGHSHVYWYRQLPEEGLKFMVYLQKENIIDESGMPKERFSAEFPKEGPSILRIQQVVRGDSAAYFCASSTTSGSSNEQFFGPGTRLTVL.

Written as DNA, the CDR3 is TGTGCCAGCAGTTTCGAGGGGTATGGCTACACCTTC. It translates to CASSFEGYGYTF. The chain is built from TRBV28 and TRBJ1-2, with a tentative D call TRBD1 (5 bases). Germline-derived CDR1 and CDR2 are MDHEN and SYDVKM. CDR3 length: 12 residues. The V gene lost 3 bases and the J gene lost 5 bases, with 7 bases spanning the gap.

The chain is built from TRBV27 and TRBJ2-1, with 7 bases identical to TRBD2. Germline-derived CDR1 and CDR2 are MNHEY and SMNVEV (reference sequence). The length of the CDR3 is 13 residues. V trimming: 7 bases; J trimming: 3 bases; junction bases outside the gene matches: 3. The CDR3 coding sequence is TGTGCCAGCACGACGGGGGGCTACAATGAGCAGTTCTTC. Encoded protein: CASTTGGYNEQFF.

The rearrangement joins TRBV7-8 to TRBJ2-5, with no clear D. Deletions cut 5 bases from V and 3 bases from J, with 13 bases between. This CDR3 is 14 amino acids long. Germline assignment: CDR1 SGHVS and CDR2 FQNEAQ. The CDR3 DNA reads TGTGCCAGCAGCCGAATCGTTTCCGAAGAGACCCAGTACTTC. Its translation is CASSRIVSEETQYF.

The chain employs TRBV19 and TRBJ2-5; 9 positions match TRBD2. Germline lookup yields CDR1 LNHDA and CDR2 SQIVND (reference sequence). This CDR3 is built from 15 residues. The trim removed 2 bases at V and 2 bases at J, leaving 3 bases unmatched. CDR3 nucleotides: TGTGCCAGTAGTATAAGGGCGGGAGGGCAAGAGACCCAGTACTTC. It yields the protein CASSIRAGGQETQYF.

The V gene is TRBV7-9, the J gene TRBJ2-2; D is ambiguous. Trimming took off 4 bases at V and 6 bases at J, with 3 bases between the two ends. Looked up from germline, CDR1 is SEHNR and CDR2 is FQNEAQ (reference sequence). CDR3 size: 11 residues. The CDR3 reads CASSSPGELFF. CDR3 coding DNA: TGTGCCAGCAGCTCCCCCGGGGAGCTGTTTTTT.

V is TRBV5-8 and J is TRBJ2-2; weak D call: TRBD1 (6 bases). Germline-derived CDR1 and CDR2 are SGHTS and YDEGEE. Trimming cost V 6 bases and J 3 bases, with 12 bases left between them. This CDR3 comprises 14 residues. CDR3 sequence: CASKHRVDTGELFF. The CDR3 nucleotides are TGTGCCAGCAAACACAGGGTGGACACCGGGGAGCTGTTTTTT.

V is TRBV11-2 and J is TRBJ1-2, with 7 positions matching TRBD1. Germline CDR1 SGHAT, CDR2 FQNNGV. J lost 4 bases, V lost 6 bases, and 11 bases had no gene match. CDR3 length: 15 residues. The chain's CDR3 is CASRGDRASLYGYTF. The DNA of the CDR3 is TGTGCCAGCAGAGGCGACAGGGCATCCCTCTATGGCTACACCTTC.

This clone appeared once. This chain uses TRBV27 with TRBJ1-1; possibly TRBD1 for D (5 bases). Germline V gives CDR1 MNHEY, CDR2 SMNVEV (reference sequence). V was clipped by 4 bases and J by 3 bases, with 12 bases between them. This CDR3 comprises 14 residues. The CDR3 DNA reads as TGTGCCAGCAGTTACACCAGGGCAGACACTGAAGCTTTCTTT. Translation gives CASSYTRADTEAFF.

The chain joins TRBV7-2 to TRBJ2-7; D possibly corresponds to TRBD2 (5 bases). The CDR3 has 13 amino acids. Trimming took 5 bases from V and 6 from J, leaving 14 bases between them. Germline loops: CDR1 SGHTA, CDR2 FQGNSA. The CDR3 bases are TGTGCCAGCAGCCCTGGAACCGAGGGCGAGCAGTACTTC. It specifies CASSPGTEGEQYF.

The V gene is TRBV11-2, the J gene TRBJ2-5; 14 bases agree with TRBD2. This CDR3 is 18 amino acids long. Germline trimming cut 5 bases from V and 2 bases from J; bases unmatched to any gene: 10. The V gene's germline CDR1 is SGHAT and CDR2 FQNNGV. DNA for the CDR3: TGTGCCAGCAGCCCGTTGGGACTAGCGGGAGTCCGTCAAGAGACCCAGTACTTC. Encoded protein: CASSPLGLAGVRQETQYF.

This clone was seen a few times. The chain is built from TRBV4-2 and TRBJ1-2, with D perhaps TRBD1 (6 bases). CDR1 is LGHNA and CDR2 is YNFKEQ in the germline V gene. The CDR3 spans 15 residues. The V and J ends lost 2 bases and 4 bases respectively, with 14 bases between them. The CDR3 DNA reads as TGTGCCAGCAGCCAATACAATTCAGGGGTCTATGGCTACACCTTC. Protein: CASSQYNSGVYGYTF.

CDR3 amino acids: CASSLANMNTEAFF. The CDR3 nucleotides read TGTGCCAGCAGCTTAGCTAACATGAACACTGAAGCTTTCTTT. J is TRBJ1-1 and V is TRBV7-9; D remains ambiguous. The CDR3 contains 14 residues. Germline V gene sequence: CDR1 SEHNR, CDR2 FQNEAQ (reference sequence). Trimming pared 0 bases from V and 0 bases from J, leaving 5 bases between.

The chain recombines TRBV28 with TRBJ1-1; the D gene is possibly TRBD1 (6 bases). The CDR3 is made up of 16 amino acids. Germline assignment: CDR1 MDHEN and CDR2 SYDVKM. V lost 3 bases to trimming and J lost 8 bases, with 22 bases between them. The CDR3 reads CASSFGGRVTSTEAFF. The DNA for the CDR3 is TGTGCCAGCAGTTTCGGGGGGCGGGTCACCTCAACAGAAGCTTTCTTT.

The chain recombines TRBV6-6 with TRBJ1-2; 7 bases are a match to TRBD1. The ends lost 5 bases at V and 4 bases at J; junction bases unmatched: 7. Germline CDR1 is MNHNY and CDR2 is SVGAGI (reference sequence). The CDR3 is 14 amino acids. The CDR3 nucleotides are TGTGCCAGCAGTGACAAGGGGGCTGGCTATGGCTACACCTTC. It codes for CASSDKGAGYGYTF.

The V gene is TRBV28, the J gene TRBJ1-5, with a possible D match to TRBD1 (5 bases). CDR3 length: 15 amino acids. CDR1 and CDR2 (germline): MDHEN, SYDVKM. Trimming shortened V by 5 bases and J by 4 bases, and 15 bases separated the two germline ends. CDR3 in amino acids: CASSPARGGNQPQHF. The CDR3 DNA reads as TGTGCCAGCAGTCCGGCGAGGGGCGGGAATCAGCCCCAGCATTTT.

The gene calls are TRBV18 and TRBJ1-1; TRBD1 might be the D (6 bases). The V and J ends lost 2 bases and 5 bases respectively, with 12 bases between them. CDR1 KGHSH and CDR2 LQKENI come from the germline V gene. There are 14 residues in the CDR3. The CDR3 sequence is CASSPLGGRTEAFF. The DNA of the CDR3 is TGTGCCAGCTCACCATTAGGGGGTAGGACTGAAGCTTTCTTT. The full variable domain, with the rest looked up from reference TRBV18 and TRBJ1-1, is NAGVMQNPRHLVRRRGQEARLRCSPMKGHSHVYWYRQLPEEGLKFMVYLQKENIIDESGMPKERFSAEFPKEGPSILRIQQVVRGDSAAYFCASSPLGGRTEAFFGQGTRLTVV.

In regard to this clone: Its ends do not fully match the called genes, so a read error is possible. CDR3 nucleotides: TGTGCCAGCTCACCACGGGGAACTGATGAAAAACTGTTTTTT. Protein: CASSPRGTDEKLFF. The rearrangement joins TRBV18 to TRBJ1-4; D is unresolved. Germline-derived CDR1 and CDR2 are KGHSH and LQKENI. This CDR3 has 14 residues.

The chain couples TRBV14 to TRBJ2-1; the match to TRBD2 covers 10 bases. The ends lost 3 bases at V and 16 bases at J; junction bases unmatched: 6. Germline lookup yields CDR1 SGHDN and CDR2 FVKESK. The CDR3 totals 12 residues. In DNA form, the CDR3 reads TGTGCCAGCAGCCACCTAGCGGGAGTTTATTTCTTC. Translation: CASSHLAGVYFF.

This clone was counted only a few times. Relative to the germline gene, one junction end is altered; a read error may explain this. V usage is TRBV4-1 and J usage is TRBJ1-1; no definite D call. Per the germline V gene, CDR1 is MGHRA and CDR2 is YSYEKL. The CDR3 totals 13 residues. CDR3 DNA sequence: TGCGCCAGCAGCCAAGATCCCCCAGTGGGCCCTCTATTT. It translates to CASSQDPPVGPLF.

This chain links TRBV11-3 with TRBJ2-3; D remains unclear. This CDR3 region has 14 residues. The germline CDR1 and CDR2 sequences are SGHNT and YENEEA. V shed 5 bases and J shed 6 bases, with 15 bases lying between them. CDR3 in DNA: TGTGCCAGCAGCCCGGCAGGCGCCGGCGATACGCAGTATTTT. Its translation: CASSPAGAGDTQYF.

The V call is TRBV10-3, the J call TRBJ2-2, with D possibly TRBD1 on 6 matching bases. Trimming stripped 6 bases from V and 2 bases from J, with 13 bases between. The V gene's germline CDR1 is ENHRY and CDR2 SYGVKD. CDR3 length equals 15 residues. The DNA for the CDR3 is TGTGCCATCAGATCGGGACACTACAACACCGGGGAGCTGTTTTTT. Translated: CAIRSGHYNTGELFF.

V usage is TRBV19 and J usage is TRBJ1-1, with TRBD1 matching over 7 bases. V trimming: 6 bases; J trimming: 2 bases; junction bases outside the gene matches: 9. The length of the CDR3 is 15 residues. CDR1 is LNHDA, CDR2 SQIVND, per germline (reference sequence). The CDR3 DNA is TGTGCCAGTAGGCAGGGACAGAAAACTAACACTGAAGCTTTCTTT. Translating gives CASRQGQKTNTEAFF. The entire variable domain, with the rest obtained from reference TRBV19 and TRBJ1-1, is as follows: DGGITQSPKYLFRKEGQNVTLSCEQNLNHDAMYWYRQDPGQGLRLIYYSQIVNDFQKGDIAEGYSVSREKKESFPLTVTSAQKNPTAFYLCASRQGQKTNTEAFFGQGTRLTVV.